This TCR beta chain derives from a study of shared clonotypes between healthy human individuals. On this clone itself: The antigen remains undetermined.

Each subset's genomic DNA was shared equally among a number of immunoSEQ plates. Libraries were prepared by immunoSEQ multiplex PCR; TCRdb keeps only in-frame clonotypes and omits some of them. The sample has over a million clones, under 80% seen once. Trimming pared 2 bases from V and 3 bases from J, leaving 8 bases between. The CDR3 is made up of 13 amino acids. From germline, CDR1 is GTSNPN and CDR2 SVGIG (reference sequence). The study's findings and limits: What limited the represented genetic and exposure-history diversity was the small number of donors. Investigators collected only blood, and repertoires in tissues likely differ. Estimated clonotype richness was generally higher in naive than memory subsets.

The specimen was memory CD4+ T cells sorted from blood. The subset here: CD45RA-negative fraction. The V and J genes are TRBV30 and TRBJ1-5; D gene unclear. The receptor was derived from a man between 18 and 35 years old in good health. The CDR3 here is CAWSRGYNQPQHF. The CDR3 region has the DNA TGTGCCTGGAGTCGGGGTTACAATCAGCCCCAGCATTTT.